One sample yielded the 21 T cell receptor beta chains listed below, sequenced in a study of cytomegalovirus exposure and HLA in healthy donors. Assay used: immunoSEQ multiplex PCR; TCRdb lists only in-frame clones, some missing. The sample includes roughly 65,000 clones, approximately 96% of them seen just once. The sequenced sample was PBMCs. The receptors here all came from a man younger than 30 in good health and CMV-seropositive.

The chain is built from TRBV11-3 and TRBJ2-5; 13 nucleotides line up with TRBD2. Germline CDR1 is SGHNT and CDR2 is YENEEA. The junction had 4 bases not matched to a gene; V was cut back by 4 bases and J by 5 bases. This CDR3 has 15 residues. CDR3 in amino acids: CASSSPGLAGETQYF. CDR3 in DNA: TGTGCCAGCAGCTCTCCGGGACTAGCGGGGGAGACCCAGTACTTC.

This chain links TRBV11-2 with TRBJ2-3, with TRBD2 as a possible D gene (5 bases). The CDR3 has 16 residues. The germline V gene encodes CDR1 SGHAT and CDR2 FQNNGV. Trimming stripped 5 bases from V and 10 bases from J, with 25 bases between. For the CDR3, the DNA is TGTGCCAGCAGCCACGGACTCGTTCTCGACCCCGCGGCGCAGTATTTT. This translates into CASSHGLVLDPAAQYF.

This sequence joins TRBV28 and TRBJ1-1; 7 bases map to TRBD1. This CDR3 has 14 amino acids. Trimming cost V 4 bases and J 4 bases; bases outside gene matches: 6. The germline V gene has CDR1 MDHEN and CDR2 SYDVKM. The CDR3 coding sequence is TGTGCCAGCAGTTCCGACAGGGCGGCCACTGAAGCTTTCTTT. Translation: CASSSDRAATEAFF.

This chain joins TRBV5-4 and TRBJ1-2; 9 positions agree with TRBD1. V was clipped by 0 bases and J by 0 bases; unmatched bases: 6. Germline V CDR1 and CDR2: SGHNT, YYREEE (reference sequence). The CDR3 extends over 17 amino acids. The CDR3 loop reads CASSLGMGQGTNYGYTF. The CDR3 nucleotides read TGTGCCAGCAGCTTGGGTATGGGACAGGGAACTAACTATGGCTACACCTTC.

CDR3 sequence (DNA): TGTGCCAGCAGGCGGGCCCCGAACACAGATACGCAGTATTTT. It is translated as CASRRAPNTDTQYF. The chain combines TRBV27 with TRBJ2-3, with TRBD2 as a possible D gene (5 bases). The CDR3 is made up of 14 amino acids. V lost 6 bases and J lost 2, with 12 bases in between. Germline V gene sequence: CDR1 MNHEY, CDR2 SMNVEV (reference sequence).

The CDR3 DNA reads as TGTGCCAGCAGCCCACGGTCGGGACAGGGTGAGACCCAGTACTTC. Translated: CASSPRSGQGETQYF. V gene TRBV7-9 combines with J gene TRBJ2-5; TRBD1 agrees at 9 bases. Trimming took 5 bases from V and 5 from J; bases not matched to a gene: 9. Looked up from germline, CDR1 is SEHNR and CDR2 is FQNEAQ (reference sequence). The CDR3 runs 15 residues.

V and J are TRBV28 and TRBJ2-7; 9 bases match TRBD2. This CDR3 is built from 13 residues. The V gene end was trimmed by 7 bases and the J gene end by 2 bases; junction bases not matched to a gene: 3. Germline lookup yields CDR1 MDHEN and CDR2 SYDVKM. The CDR3 reads CASTTSGPYEQYF. The CDR3 region has the DNA TGTGCCAGCACGACTAGCGGTCCCTACGAGCAGTACTTC.

V gene TRBV19 combines with J gene TRBJ1-2; 9 bases fit TRBD1. The CDR3 contains 14 residues. Unmatched junction bases numbered 5, after V lost 6 bases and J lost 3 bases. Germline loops: CDR1 LNHDA, CDR2 SQIVND (reference sequence). CDR3 sequence: CASRRTGEDYGYTF. CDR3 sequence (DNA): TGTGCCAGTAGGCGGACAGGGGAGGACTATGGCTACACCTTC.

This chain links TRBV5-8 with TRBJ1-1; the D gene is possibly TRBD1 (5 bases). This CDR3 contains 13 residues. V was cut by 2 bases and J by 5 bases, with 10 bases left in between. The V gene's germline CDR1 is SGHTS and CDR2 YDEGEE. In DNA form, the CDR3 reads TGTGCCAGCAGCTTTTCTGGGGGGACTGAAGCTTTCTTT. Protein product: CASSFSGGTEAFF.

V is TRBV27 and J is TRBJ2-5; TRBD1 agrees at 9 bases. The germline V gene has CDR1 MNHEY and CDR2 SMNVEV (reference sequence). J was trimmed by 3 bases and V by 5 bases; bases with no gene match: 1. The CDR3 consists of 13 residues. The CDR3 DNA sequence: TGTGCCAGCAGTCGGACAGGGGAAGAGACCCAGTACTTC. Translation: CASSRTGEETQYF.

V is TRBV18 and J is TRBJ1-6; perhaps TRBD1 as D (5 bases). Germline values: CDR1 KGHSH, CDR2 LQKENI. There are 15 residues in the CDR3. V was pared by 6 bases and J by 8 bases, with 17 bases between. The CDR3 sequence: CASSPTNRPYSPLHF. The CDR3 bases are TGTGCCAGCTCGCCTACCAACAGGCCTTATTCACCCCTCCACTTT. Full variable domain (outside the CDR3, taken from reference TRBV18 and TRBJ1-6): NAGVMQNPRHLVRRRGQEARLRCSPMKGHSHVYWYRQLPEEGLKFMVYLQKENIIDESGMPKERFSAEFPKEGPSILRIQQVVRGDSAAYFCASSPTNRPYSPLHFGNGTRLTVT.

The V gene is TRBV4-2, the J gene TRBJ2-3, with 9 bases aligning to TRBD2. The CDR3 runs 16 residues. J lost 2 bases, V lost 4 bases, and 7 bases had no gene match. Germline V gives CDR1 LGHNA, CDR2 YNFKEQ. CDR3 in amino acids: CASSRASGKTTDTQYF. The CDR3 DNA sequence: TGTGCCAGCAGCCGGGCTAGCGGGAAAACCACAGATACGCAGTATTTT.

The V and J genes are TRBV5-1 and TRBJ2-7; tentatively, D is TRBD2 (5 bases). Trimming stripped 3 bases from V and 2 bases from J, with 18 bases between. The CDR3 is 16 amino acids. Germline V CDR1 and CDR2: SGHRS, YFSETQ. The CDR3 DNA is TGCGCCAGCAGCTGGTTCAAAGGGAGTCTGCCCTACGAGCAGTACTTC. It translates to CASSWFKGSLPYEQYF. Complete variable domain (other parts from reference TRBV5-1 and TRBJ2-7): KAGVTQTPRYLIKTRGQQVTLSCSPISGHRSVSWYQQTPGQGLQFLFEYFSETQRNKGNFPGRFSGRQFSNSRSEMNVSTLELGDSALYLCASSWFKGSLPYEQYFGPGTRLTVT.

The chain has TRBV27 and TRBJ2-7; 7 bases match TRBD1. The CDR3 contains 16 residues. Trimming took 2 bases from V and 0 from J; bases not matched to a gene: 7. Germline V gives CDR1 MNHEY, CDR2 SMNVEV (reference sequence). The CDR3 DNA reads as TGTGCCAGCAGTTTAACCGGGACAGCGAGCTCCTACGAGCAGTACTTC. Amino acids: CASSLTGTASSYEQYF.

The V and J genes are TRBV11-2 and TRBJ2-5; tentative D call: TRBD1 (6 bases). This CDR3 contains 14 residues. V was shortened by 4 bases and J by 0 bases, with 9 bases between the two germline ends. Germline CDR1 SGHAT, CDR2 FQNNGV. CDR3 nucleotide sequence: TGTGCCAGCAGCTCCCACAGGGACCAAGAGACCCAGTACTTC. It specifies CASSSHRDQETQYF.

This clone has only a few counts. The genes are TRBV29-1 and TRBJ2-1; TRBD1 might be the D (6 bases). The germline gives CDR1 SQVTM, CDR2 ANQGSEA. The CDR3 is 16 amino acids. The V end was cut by 4 bases, the J end by 0 bases, with 16 bases between. CDR3 DNA: TGCAGCGTTGTCATCGACAGGCCTTCCTCCTACAATGAGCAGTTCTTC. Encoded protein: CSVVIDRPSSYNEQFF.

The chain recombines TRBV5-1 with TRBJ2-5; D perhaps matches TRBD1 (5 bases). CDR3 length: 15 amino acids. The V gene lost 0 bases and the J gene lost 1 base, with 10 bases spanning the gap. Germline V lookup: CDR1 SGHRS, CDR2 YFSETQ. CDR3 amino acids: CASSLVAGRQETQYF. CDR3 nucleotide sequence: TGCGCCAGCAGCTTGGTGGCAGGGCGCCAAGAGACCCAGTACTTC.

The V gene is TRBV28, the J gene TRBJ2-7; perhaps TRBD2 as D (6 bases). From germline, CDR1 is MDHEN and CDR2 SYDVKM. The CDR3 has 15 residues. V was clipped by 4 bases and J by 6 bases, with 19 bases between them. CDR3 in amino acids: CASSSPTVRGGEQYF. CDR3 sequence (DNA): TGTGCCAGCAGTTCCCCTACGGTTAGGGGAGGCGAGCAGTACTTC.

The chain links TRBV30 to TRBJ2-5, with 9 bases matching TRBD2. V shed 2 bases and J 7 bases; nucleotides not matched to a gene: 11. There are 15 residues in the CDR3. CDR1 and CDR2 (germline): GTSNPN, SVGIG (reference sequence). The CDR3 nucleotides are TGTGCCTGGAGTTTAACCAGCGGGGGGCCAGGGACCCAGTACTTC. The encoded protein is CAWSLTSGGPGTQYF.

The V gene is TRBV18, the J gene TRBJ2-7; TRBD1 aligns across 9 bases. The V and J ends lost 2 bases and 6 bases, in that order; junction bases with no gene match: 14. CDR3 size: 17 residues. From germline, CDR1 is KGHSH and CDR2 LQKENI. The DNA for the CDR3 is TGTGCCAGCTCACCAAGGGGCGCGGGACAGGGTTCACGCGAGCAGTACTTC. This gives the protein CASSPRGAGQGSREQYF.

The chain has TRBV7-2 and TRBJ2-3, with a tentative D call TRBD1 (6 bases). The CDR3 runs to 14 residues. Germline V gene data show CDR1 as SGHTA and CDR2 as FQGNSA. V was clipped by 5 bases and J by 2 bases, with 11 bases between them. CDR3 protein: CASSTRDTTDTQYF. CDR3 nucleotide sequence: TGTGCCAGCAGCACTCGGGACACCACAGATACGCAGTATTTT. The full variable domain, its missing parts supplied by reference TRBV7-2 and TRBJ2-3, is GAGVSQSPSNKVTEKGKDVELRCDPISGHTALYWYRQSLGQGLEFLIYFQGNSAPDKSGLPSDRFSAERTGGSVSTLTIQRTQQEDSAVYLCASSTRDTTDTQYFGPGTRLTVL.